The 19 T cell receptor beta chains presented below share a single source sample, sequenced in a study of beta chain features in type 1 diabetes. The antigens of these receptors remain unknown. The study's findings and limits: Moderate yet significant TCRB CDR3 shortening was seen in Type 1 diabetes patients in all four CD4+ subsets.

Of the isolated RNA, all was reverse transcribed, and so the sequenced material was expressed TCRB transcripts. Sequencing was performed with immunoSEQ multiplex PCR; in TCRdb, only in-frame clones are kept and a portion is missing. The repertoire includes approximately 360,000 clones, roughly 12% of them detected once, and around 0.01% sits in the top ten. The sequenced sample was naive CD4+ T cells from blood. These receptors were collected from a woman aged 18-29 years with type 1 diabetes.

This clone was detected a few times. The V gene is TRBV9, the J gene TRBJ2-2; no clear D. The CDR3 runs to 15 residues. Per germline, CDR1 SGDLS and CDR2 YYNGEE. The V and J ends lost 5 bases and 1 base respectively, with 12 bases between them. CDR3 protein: CASSSTHRNTGELFF. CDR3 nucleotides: TGTGCCAGCAGTAGTACACACAGGAACACCGGGGAGCTGTTTTTT.

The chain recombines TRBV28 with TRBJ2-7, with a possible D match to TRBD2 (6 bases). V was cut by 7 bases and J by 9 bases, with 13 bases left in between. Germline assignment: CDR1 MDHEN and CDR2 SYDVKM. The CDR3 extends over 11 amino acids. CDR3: CASTSSGGQYF. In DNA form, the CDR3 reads TGTGCCAGCACCTCGTCCGGGGGGCAGTACTTC. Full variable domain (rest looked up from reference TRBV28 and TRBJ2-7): DVKVTQSSRYLVKRTGEKVFLECVQDMDHENMFWYRQDPGLGLRLIYFSYDVKMKEKGDIPEGYSVSREKKERFSLILESASTNQTSMYLCASTSSGGQYFGPGTRLTVT.

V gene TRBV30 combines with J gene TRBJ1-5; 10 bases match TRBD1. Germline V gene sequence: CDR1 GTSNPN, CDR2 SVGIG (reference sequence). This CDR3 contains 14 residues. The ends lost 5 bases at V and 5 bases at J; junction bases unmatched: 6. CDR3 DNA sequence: TGTGCCTGGCAAATCGGGACAGGGGATCAGCCCCAGCATTTT. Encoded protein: CAWQIGTGDQPQHF.

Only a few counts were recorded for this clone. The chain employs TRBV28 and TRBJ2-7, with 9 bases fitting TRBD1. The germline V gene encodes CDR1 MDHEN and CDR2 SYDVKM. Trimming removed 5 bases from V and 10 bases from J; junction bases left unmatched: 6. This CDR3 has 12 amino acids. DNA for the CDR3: TGTGCCAGCAGTCGCCCGGGACAGGGACAGTACTTC. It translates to CASSRPGQGQYF.

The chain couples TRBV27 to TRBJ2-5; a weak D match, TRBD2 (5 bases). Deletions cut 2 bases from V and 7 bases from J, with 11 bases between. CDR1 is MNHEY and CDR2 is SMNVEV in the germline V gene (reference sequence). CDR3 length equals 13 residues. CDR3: CASSLMREGTQYF. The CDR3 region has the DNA TGTGCCAGCAGTTTAATGAGGGAAGGGACCCAGTACTTC.

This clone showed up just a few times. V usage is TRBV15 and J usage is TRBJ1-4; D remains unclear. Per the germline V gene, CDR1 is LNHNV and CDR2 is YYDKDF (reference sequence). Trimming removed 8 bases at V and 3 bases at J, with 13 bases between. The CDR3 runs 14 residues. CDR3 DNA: TGTGCCACCCATGAGGCAGCTTCTAATGAAAAACTGTTTTTT. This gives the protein CATHEAASNEKLFF.

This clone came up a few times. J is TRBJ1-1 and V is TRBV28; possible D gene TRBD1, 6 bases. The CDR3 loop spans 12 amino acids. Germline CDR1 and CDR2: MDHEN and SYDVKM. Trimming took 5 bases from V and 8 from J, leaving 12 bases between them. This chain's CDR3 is CASSEKTGEAFF. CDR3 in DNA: TGTGCCAGCAGTGAGAAGACAGGCGAAGCTTTCTTT.

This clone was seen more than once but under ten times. DNA of the CDR3: TGTGCCAGCAGCTTTCCCATCTCAATCTGGGAGGAACAGCCCCAGCATTTT. Protein product: CASSFPISIWEEQPQHF. The chain uses TRBV7-3 and TRBJ1-5, with D unclear. The CDR3 spans 17 residues. The germline V gene encodes CDR1 SGHTA and CDR2 FQGTGA. V was clipped by 3 bases and J by 7 bases, with 22 bases between them.

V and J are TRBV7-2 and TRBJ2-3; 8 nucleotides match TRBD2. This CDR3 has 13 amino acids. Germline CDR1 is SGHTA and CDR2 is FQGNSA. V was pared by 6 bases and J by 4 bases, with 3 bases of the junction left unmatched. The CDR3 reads CASSRGGSDTQYF. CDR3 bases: TGTGCCAGCAGTCGGGGGGGATCAGATACGCAGTATTTT. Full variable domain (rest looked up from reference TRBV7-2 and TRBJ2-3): GAGVSQSPSNKVTEKGKDVELRCDPISGHTALYWYRQSLGQGLEFLIYFQGNSAPDKSGLPSDRFSAERTGGSVSTLTIQRTQQEDSAVYLCASSRGGSDTQYFGPGTRLTVL.

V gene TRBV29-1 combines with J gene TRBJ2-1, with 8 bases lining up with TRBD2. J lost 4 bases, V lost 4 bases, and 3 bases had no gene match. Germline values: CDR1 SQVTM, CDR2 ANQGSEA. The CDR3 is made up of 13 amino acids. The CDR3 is CSVVSGKYNEQFF. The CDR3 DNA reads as TGCAGCGTTGTTAGCGGGAAGTACAATGAGCAGTTCTTC.

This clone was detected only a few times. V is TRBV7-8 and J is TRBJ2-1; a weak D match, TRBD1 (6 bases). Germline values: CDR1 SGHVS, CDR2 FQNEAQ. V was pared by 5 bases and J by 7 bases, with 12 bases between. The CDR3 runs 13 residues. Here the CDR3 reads CASSGPRGNEQFF. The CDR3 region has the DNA TGTGCCAGCAGCGGCCCGAGGGGGAATGAGCAGTTCTTC.

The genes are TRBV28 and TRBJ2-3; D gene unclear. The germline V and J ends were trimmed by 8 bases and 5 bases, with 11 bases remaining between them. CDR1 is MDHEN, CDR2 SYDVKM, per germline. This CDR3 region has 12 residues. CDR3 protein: CASGPPGDTQYF. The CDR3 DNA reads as TGTGCCAGCGGGCCCCCAGGAGATACGCAGTATTTT.

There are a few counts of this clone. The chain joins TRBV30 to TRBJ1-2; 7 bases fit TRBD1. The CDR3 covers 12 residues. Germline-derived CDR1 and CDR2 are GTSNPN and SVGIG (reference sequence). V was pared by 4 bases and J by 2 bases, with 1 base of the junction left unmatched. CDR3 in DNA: TGTGCCTGGACGACAGGGAACTATGGCTACACCTTC. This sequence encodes CAWTTGNYGYTF.

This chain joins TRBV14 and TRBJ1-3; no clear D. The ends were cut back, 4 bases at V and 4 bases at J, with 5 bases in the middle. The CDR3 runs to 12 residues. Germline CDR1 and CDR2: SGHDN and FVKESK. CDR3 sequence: CASSPSGNTIYF. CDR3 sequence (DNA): TGTGCCAGCAGCCCCTCCGGAAACACCATATATTTT. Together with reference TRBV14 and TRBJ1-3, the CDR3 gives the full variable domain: EAGVTQFPSHSVIEKGQTVTLRCDPISGHDNLYWYRRVMGKEIKFLLHFVKESKQDESGMPNNRFLAERTGGTYSTLKVQPAELEDSGVYFCASSPSGNTIYFGEGSWLTVV.

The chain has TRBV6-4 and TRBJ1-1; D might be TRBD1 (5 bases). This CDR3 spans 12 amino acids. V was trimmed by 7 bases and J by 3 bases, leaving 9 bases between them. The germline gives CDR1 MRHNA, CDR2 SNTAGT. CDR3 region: CASTRVYTEAFF. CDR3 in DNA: TGTGCCAGCACCAGGGTTTACACTGAAGCTTTCTTT.

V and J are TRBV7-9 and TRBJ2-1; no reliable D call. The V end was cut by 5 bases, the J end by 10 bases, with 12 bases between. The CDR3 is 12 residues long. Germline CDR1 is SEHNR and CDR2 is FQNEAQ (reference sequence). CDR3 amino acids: CASSPQTGEQFF. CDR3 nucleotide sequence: TGTGCCAGCAGCCCCCAGACCGGGGAGCAGTTCTTC.

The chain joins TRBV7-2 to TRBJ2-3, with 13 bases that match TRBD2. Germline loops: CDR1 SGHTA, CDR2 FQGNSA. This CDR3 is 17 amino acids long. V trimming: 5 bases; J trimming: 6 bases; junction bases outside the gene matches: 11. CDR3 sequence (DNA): TGTGCCAGCAGCCTGGGACTAGCGGGAACCACAGGGGATACGCAGTATTTT. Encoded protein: CASSLGLAGTTGDTQYF.

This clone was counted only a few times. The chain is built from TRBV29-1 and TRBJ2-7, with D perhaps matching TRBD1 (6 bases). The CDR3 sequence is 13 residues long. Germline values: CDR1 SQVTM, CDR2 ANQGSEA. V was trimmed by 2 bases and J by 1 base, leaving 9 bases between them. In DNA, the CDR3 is TGCAGCGTTGAACAGGGGCCATCCTACGAGCAGTACTTC. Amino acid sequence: CSVEQGPSYEQYF.

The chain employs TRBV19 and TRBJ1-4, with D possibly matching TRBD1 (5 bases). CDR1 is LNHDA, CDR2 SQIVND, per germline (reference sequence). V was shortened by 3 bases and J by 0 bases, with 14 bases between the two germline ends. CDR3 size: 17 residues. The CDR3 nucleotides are TGTGCCAGTAGTATGGGGCCTGACGTTGCAACTAATGAAAAACTGTTTTTT. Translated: CASSMGPDVATNEKLFF.